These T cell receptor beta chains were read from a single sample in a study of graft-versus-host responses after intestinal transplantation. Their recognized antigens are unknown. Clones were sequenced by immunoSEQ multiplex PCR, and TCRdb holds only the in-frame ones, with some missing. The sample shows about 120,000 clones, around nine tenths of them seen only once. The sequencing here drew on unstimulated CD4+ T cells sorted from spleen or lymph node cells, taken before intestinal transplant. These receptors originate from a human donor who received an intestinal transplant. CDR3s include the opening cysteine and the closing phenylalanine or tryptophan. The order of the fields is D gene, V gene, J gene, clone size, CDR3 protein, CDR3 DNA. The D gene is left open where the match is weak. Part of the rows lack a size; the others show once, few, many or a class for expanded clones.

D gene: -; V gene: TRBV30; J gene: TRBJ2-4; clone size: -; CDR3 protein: CAWSVRSVMIAKNIQYF; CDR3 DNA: TGTGCCTGGAGTGTACGATCAGTTATGATAGCCAAAAACATTCAGTACTTC
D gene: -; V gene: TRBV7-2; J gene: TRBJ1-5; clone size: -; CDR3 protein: CASSQGYQGNQPQHF; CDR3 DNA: TGTGCCAGCAGCCAAGGTTATCAGGGCAATCAGCCCCAGCATTTT
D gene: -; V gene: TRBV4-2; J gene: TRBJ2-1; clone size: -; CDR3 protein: CASSQVSENEQFF; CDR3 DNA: TGTGCCAGCAGCCAAGTTAGTGAGAATGAGCAGTTCTTC
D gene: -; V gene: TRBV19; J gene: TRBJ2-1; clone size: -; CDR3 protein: CASSIESRGGNEQFF; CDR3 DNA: TGTGCCAGTAGTATAGAGTCCCGAGGAGGCAATGAGCAGTTCTTC
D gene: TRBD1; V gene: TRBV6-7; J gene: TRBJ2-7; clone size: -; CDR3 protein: CASSYGGQGSHEQYF; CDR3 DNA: TGTGCCAGCAGTTACGGAGGACAGGGTTCCCACGAGCAGTACTTC
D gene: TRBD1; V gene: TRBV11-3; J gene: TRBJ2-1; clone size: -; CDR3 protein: CASSLRTGANEQFF; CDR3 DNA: TGTGCCAGCAGCCTACGCACAGGGGCCAATGAGCAGTTCTTC
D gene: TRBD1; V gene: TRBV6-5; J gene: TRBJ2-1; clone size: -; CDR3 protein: CASSRDRGSYNEQFF; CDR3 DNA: TGTGCCAGCTCTCGGGACAGGGGATCCTACAATGAGCAGTTCTTC
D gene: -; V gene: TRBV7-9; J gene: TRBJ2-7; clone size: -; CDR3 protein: CASSQAVQTTYEQYF; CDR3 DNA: TGTGCCAGCAGCCAAGCGGTCCAGACAACCTACGAGCAGTACTTC
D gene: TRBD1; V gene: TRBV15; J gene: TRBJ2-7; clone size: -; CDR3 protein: CATSRRLSQGDVQYF; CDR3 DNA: TGTGCCACCAGCAGGAGGTTAAGCCAGGGGGACGTGCAGTACTTC
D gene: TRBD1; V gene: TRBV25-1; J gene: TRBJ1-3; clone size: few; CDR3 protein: CASSAYRGNSGNTIYF; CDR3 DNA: TGTGCCAGCAGTGCCTACAGGGGGAATTCTGGAAACACCATATATTTT
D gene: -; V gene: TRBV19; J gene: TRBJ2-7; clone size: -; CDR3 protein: CASSIYRTVPYEQYF; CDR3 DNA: TGTGCCAGTAGTATTTACCGGACAGTACCCTACGAGCAGTACTTC
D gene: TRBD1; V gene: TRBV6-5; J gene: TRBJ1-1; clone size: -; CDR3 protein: CASSVDRVKAEAFF; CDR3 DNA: TGTGCCAGCAGTGTCGACAGGGTTAAGGCTGAAGCTTTCTTT
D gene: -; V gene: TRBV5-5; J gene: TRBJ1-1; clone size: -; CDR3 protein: CASSLGRTGGGTEAFF; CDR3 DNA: TGTGCCAGCAGCTTGGGGCGGACGGGAGGTGGGACTGAAGCTTTCTTT
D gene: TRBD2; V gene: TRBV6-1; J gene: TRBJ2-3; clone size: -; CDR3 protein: CASSEYASGGYSDTQYF; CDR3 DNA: TGTGCCAGCAGTGAATATGCTAGCGGGGGGTACTCAGATACGCAGTATTTT
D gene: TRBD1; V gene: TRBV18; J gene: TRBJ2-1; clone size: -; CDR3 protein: CASSHLQGISYNEQFF; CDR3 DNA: TGTGCCAGCTCGCATTTACAGGGGATCTCCTACAATGAGCAGTTCTTC
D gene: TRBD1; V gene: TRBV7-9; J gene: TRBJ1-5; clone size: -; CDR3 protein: CASSVDRADQPQHF; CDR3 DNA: TGTGCCAGCAGCGTTGACAGGGCCGATCAGCCCCAGCATTTT
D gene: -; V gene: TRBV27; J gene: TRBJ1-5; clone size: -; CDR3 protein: CASSPWARAGNQPQHF; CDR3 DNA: TGTGCCAGCAGTCCATGGGCCAGGGCGGGCAATCAGCCCCAGCATTTT
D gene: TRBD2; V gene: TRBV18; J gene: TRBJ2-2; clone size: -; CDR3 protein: CASSPLRGLAGVAGELFF; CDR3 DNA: TGTGCCAGCTCACCCCTCCGAGGACTAGCGGGAGTCGCCGGGGAGCTGTTTTTT
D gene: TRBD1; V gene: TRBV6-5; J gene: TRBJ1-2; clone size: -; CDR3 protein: CASSYGTGENYGYTF; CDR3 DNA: TGTGCCAGCAGTTACGGCACAGGGGAAAACTATGGCTACACCTTC
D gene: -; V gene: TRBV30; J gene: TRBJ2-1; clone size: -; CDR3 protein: CAWKGVGISSYNEQFF; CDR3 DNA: TGTGCCTGGAAGGGGGTCGGGATAAGCTCCTACAATGAGCAGTTCTTC
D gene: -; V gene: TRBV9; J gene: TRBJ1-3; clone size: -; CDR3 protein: CASSVGRSGNTIYF; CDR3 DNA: TGTGCCAGCAGCGTAGGTAGATCTGGAAACACCATATATTTT
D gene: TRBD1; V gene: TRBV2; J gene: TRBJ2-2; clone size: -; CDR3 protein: CASGGQGNGELFF; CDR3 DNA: TGTGCCAGCGGGGGACAGGGGAACGGGGAGCTGTTTTTT
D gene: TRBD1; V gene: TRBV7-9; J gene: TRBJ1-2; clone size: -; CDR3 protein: CASSLDRGYGYTF; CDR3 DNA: TGTGCCAGCAGCTTGGACAGGGGTTATGGCTACACCTTC
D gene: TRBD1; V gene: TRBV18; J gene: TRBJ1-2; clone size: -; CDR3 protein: CASSNLTGTENGYTF; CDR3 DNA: TGTGCCAGCTCAAACTTAACCGGGACAGAGAATGGCTACACCTTC
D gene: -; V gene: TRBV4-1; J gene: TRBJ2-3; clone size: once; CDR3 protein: CASSQRRAIDTQYF; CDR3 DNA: TGCGCCAGCAGCCAAAGGAGGGCAATAGATACGCAGTATTTT
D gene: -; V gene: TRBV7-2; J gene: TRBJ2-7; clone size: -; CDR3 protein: CASSLGSGNPYEQYF; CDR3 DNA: TGTGCCAGCAGCTTAGGTTCAGGGAATCCCTACGAGCAGTACTTC
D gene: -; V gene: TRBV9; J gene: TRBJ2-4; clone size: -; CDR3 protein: CASSGGEAKNIQYF; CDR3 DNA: TGTGCCAGCAGCGGCGGGGAGGCCAAAAACATTCAGTACTTC
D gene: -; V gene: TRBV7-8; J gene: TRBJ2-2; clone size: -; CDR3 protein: CASSLVYSGIGELFF; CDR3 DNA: TGTGCCAGCAGCTTAGTATATTCAGGGATCGGGGAGCTGTTTTTT
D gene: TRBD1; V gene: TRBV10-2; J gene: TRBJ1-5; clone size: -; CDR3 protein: CASSETGTGGNQPQHF; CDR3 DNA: TGCGCCAGCAGTGAGACTGGGACAGGGGGCAATCAGCCCCAGCATTTT
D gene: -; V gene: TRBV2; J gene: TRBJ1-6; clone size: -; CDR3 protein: CASSEFLGGHRNSPLHF; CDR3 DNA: TGTGCCAGCAGTGAATTTTTAGGGGGACACCGAAATTCACCCCTCCACTTT
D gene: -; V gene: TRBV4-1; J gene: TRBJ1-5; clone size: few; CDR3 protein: CASSPGTPNQPQHF; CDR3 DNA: TGCGCCAGCAGCCCCGGGACACCCAATCAGCCCCAGCATTTT
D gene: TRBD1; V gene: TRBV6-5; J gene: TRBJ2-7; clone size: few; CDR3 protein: CASSAGTGAYEQYF; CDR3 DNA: TGTGCCAGCAGTGCCGGGACAGGAGCCTACGAGCAGTACTTC
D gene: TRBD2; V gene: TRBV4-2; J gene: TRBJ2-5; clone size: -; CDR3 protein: CASSRGLAGGTQYF; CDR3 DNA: TGTGCCAGCAGCCGGGGACTAGCGGGAGGGACCCAGTACTTC
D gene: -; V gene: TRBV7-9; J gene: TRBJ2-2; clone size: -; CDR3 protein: CASSSGAGELFF; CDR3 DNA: TGTGCCAGCTCGTCGGGGGCCGGGGAGCTGTTTTTT
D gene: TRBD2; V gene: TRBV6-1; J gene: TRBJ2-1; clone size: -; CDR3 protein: CASSSGTRGYEQFF; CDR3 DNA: TGTGCCAGCAGCTCCGGGACTAGGGGTTACGAGCAGTTCTTC
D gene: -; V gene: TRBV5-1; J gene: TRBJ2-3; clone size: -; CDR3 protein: CASSLEGVGSTDTQYF; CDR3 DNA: TGCGCCAGCAGCTTGGAGGGGGTTGGCAGCACAGATACGCAGTATTTT
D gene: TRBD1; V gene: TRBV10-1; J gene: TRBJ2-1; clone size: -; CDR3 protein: CASSESTGRAYNEQFF; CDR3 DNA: TGCGCCAGCAGTGAGTCGACAGGGCGCGCCTACAATGAGCAGTTCTTC
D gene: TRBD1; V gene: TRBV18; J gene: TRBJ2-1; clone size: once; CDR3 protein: CASPKSGTGNHTGYNEQFF; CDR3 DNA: TGTGCCAGCCCTAAATCCGGGACAGGAAATCATACGGGCTACAATGAGCAGTTCTTC
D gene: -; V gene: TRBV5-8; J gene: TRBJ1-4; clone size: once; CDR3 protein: CASSSQIKKGEGEKLFF; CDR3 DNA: TGTGCCAGCAGCTCCCAAATAAAGAAGGGGGAAGGCGAAAAACTGTTTTTT